This T cell receptor (beta chain) emerged from a study of blood T cells in healthy people across ages. Looking at the study overall: Through template switching, about one barcoded beta molecule was captured per two T cells, as measured in model experiments.

The count of this clonotype is one. The antigen is not known. Study-level findings and limits: Estimates of total diversity, which came from one million sequenced T cells, were considered to be underestimates.

Researchers isolated at least 6 million PBMCs per sample. A second PCR, run for about 7 to 11 cycles, used a sample-barcoded 5' primer plus a J-beta primer mix. From the 5' RACE reads, TCRdb called clonotypes with MiXCR, one entry per CDR3 protein. Among 1.8 million or so distinct CDR3 sequences, about two fifths were seen once, and the ten largest hold about 23%. Germline-derived CDR1 and CDR2 are MDHEN and SYDVKM. Between the trimmed V and J ends, which lost 4 bases and 3 bases, there was a span of 9 bases. The CDR3 spans 13 residues. Sequenced: blood. The receptor comes from a human donor in good health. This chain joins TRBV28 and TRBJ1-1; no clear D. CDR3 sequence: CASSSPLDTEAFF. The CDR3 DNA follows: TGTGCCAGCAGTTCCCCCCTGGACACTGAAGCTTTCTTT.